This TCR beta chain was recovered during a study of post-analysis software for immune sequencing data. This clonotype occurred a few times. Its cognate antigen is unknown. The V and J ends lost 3 bases and 8 bases respectively, with 8 bases between them. The CDR3 has 11 amino acids. In germline, CDR1 is SGDLS, CDR2 YYNGEE. Whole-study findings and limits: TRBV5-6, TRBV5-1 and TRBV20-1 were among 4 or 5 TRBV segments more frequent in patients than controls. With F measure, samples from one preparation batch clustered together strongly. People with multiple sclerosis had a significantly lower normalized Chao1 diversity than controls did.

Carried by the TCR beta cDNA libraries were unique molecular identifiers. Between about 1 and 11 million T cells gave rise to hundreds of thousands of cDNA molecules. TCRdb redid the calling of the PCR reads with MiXCR, one entry per CDR3 protein. The sample has 350,000 to 500,000 distinct CDR3 sequences, 30% to 40% seen once. The chain combines TRBV9 with TRBJ1-2; D gene ambiguous. This receptor was identified in a girl aged 2-10 years with multiple sclerosis. The sequenced sample consisted of blood. The CDR3 loop reads CASSAPRGYTF. The CDR3 DNA reads TGTGCCAGCAGCGCTCCTCGGGGCTACACCTTC.